Sequencing of this T cell receptor beta chain was carried out in a study of early T cells in non-severe SARS-CoV-2 infection. Study at large: From unsorted whole blood, bulk RNA was sequenced, and the chains remained unpaired. Findings of the study overall: Matching against VDJdb likely underestimated virus-specific expansions, favoring anti-spike CD8.

This clonotype was recorded a few times. Its target is not known. Individual cDNA molecules each received unique molecular identifiers attached to them. TCRdb ran MiXCR on the 5' RACE reads and lists one entry per CDR3 protein. This repertoire shows about 80,000 distinct CDR3 sequences, 11% to 15% found once; its top ten account for 9.5% to 13%. This CDR3 has 12 residues. V lost 4 bases to trimming and J lost 7 bases, with 10 bases between them. CDR1 is MNHNS, CDR2 SASEGT, per germline. Material for sequencing was whole blood. The receptor's source is an adult who was a healthcare worker with PCR-confirmed SARS-CoV-2 infection or an uninfected control (not recorded which). The rearrangement joins TRBV6-1 to TRBJ1-2; maybe TRBD1 (5 bases). DNA of the CDR3: TGTGCCAGCAGTGCTCAGGGCGGTGGCTACACCTTC. Encoded protein: CASSAQGGGYTF.